The 20 T cell receptor beta chains below all came from one sample that was sequenced in a study of CD8+ T cells in alopecia areata. As to treatment: oral pan-JAK inhibitor, 5-10 mg twice daily. Reverse transcribed after extraction, RNA yielded cDNA as the sequencing template. The repertoire was sequenced with immunoSEQ multiplex PCR; TCRdb's copy has only in-frame clones and lacks some. This sample has roughly 220,000 clones; 66% occur once, and the top ten carry 1% to 1.5%. The sample was CD4+ T cells sorted from blood, taken at approximately week 42, from a patient treated with tofacitinib. The receptors originated from a human donor with alopecia areata.

J is TRBJ1-2 and V is TRBV15; D might be TRBD1 (6 bases). Germline CDR1 is LNHNV and CDR2 is YYDKDF (reference sequence). The CDR3 has 13 residues. Trimming pared 1 base from V and 9 bases from J, leaving 12 bases between. The CDR3 loop is CATSRAGTISYTF. CDR3 DNA: TGTGCCACCAGCAGAGCCGGGACAATTAGCTACACCTTC.

The DNA of the CDR3 is TGTGCCAGCAGCCTGGGACACCTGAACACTGAAGCTTTCTTT. Translated: CASSLGHLNTEAFF. V usage is TRBV5-6 and J usage is TRBJ1-1; a weak D match, TRBD1 (6 bases). CDR1 and CDR2 (germline): SGHDT, YYEEEE. The CDR3 consists of 14 residues. Trimming cost V 4 bases and J 0 bases, with 10 bases left between them.

J is TRBJ1-1 and V is TRBV29-1; a possible D gene is TRBD1 (6 bases). The CDR3 sequence is 12 residues long. CDR1 SQVTM and CDR2 ANQGSEA come from the germline V gene. The V end was cut by 6 bases, the J end by 3 bases, with 11 bases between. The CDR3 sequence: CSVGQTYTEAFF. Here the CDR3 DNA reads TGCAGCGTGGGACAAACCTACACTGAAGCTTTCTTT.

This chain joins TRBV27 and TRBJ1-2; no clear D gene. Per the germline V gene, CDR1 is MNHEY and CDR2 is SMNVEV (reference sequence). Trimming shortened V by 0 bases and J by 8 bases, and 16 bases separated the two germline ends. The CDR3 covers 15 residues. CDR3 in DNA: TGTGCCAGCAGTTTATCAGGCGGGAATCCCCTAGGCTACACCTTC. This encodes CASSLSGGNPLGYTF.

The chain uses TRBV18 and TRBJ1-2; D not certain. Trimming removed 0 bases from V and 2 bases from J, with 13 bases in between. From germline, CDR1 is KGHSH and CDR2 LQKENI. CDR3 length equals 16 residues. The chain's CDR3 is CASSPPEFLGNYGYTF. The DNA for the CDR3 is TGTGCCAGCTCACCACCGGAGTTCCTCGGAAACTATGGCTACACCTTC.

Worth noting for this clone: The same CDR3 also results from other DNA sequences found in this sample. This chain links TRBV20-1 with TRBJ2-3; no firm D call. The CDR3 is 11 residues long. V shed 6 bases and J shed 2 bases, with 6 bases lying between them. The germline gives CDR1 DFQATT, CDR2 SNEGSKA (reference sequence). The CDR3 region has the DNA TGCAGTGCCCCCCTCACAGATACGCAGTATTTT. Protein: CSAPLTDTQYF.

In DNA, the CDR3 is TGCGCCAGCAGAGGGGACCCGAGCTCCTACGAGCAGTACTTC. Encoded protein: CASRGDPSSYEQYF. The V call is TRBV5-1, the J call TRBJ2-7; D tentatively reads TRBD1 or TRBD2 (5 bases each). The germline CDR1 and CDR2 sequences are SGHRS and YFSETQ. Trimming removed 5 bases at V and 0 bases at J, with 12 bases between. There are 14 residues in the CDR3.

In regard to this clone: One end of the junction fails to match germline, which may point to a read error. V is TRBV29-1 and J is TRBJ1-5, with 9 positions matching TRBD1. CDR1 and CDR2 (germline): SQVTM, ANQGSEA. The CDR3 totals 14 residues. CDR3 bases: TGCGGCGTGCAAGAAACAGGGGGCGGTGGGCCCCAGCATTTT. Translation: CGVQETGGGGPQHF.

CDR3 nucleotides: TGTGCCAGCAGTCTAAGACAGGGGTTGAAAGGGACCCAGTACTTC. This encodes CASSLRQGLKGTQYF. This sequence joins TRBV28 and TRBJ2-5; TRBD1 matches at 8 bases. The CDR3 has 15 amino acids. The V and J ends lost 5 bases and 7 bases, in that order; junction bases with no gene match: 12. CDR1 and CDR2 from the germline V gene are MDHEN and SYDVKM.

The gene calls are TRBV7-3 and TRBJ2-1; D is unclear. Trimming removed 2 bases at V and 7 bases at J, with 15 bases between. The CDR3 extends over 15 amino acids. Germline V CDR1 and CDR2: SGHTA, FQGTGA. This CDR3 reads CASSLELAGPNEQFF. CDR3 nucleotide sequence: TGTGCCAGCAGCTTAGAGTTGGCTGGACCGAATGAGCAGTTCTTC.

The chain combines TRBV2 with TRBJ1-2; 8 bases are a match to TRBD1. Germline CDR1 is SNHLY and CDR2 is FYNNEI. V trimming: 10 bases; J trimming: 6 bases; junction bases outside the gene matches: 13. The CDR3 is 14 amino acids. CDR3 coding DNA: TGTGCCACTACGGTATCAGACAGGGGCAATGGCTACACCTTC. It is translated as CATTVSDRGNGYTF.

The chain links TRBV5-1 to TRBJ2-6, with D perhaps TRBD2 (5 bases). Trimming pared 7 bases from V and 4 bases from J, leaving 15 bases between. The V gene's germline CDR1 is SGHRS and CDR2 YFSETQ. This CDR3 has 15 residues. CDR3 loop: CASSPAGLGANVLTF. CDR3 nucleotide sequence: TGCGCCAGCTCCCCCGCGGGTCTGGGGGCCAACGTCCTGACTTTC.

The CDR3 nucleotides read TGCGCCAGCAGCTCCACCGGGACACCCGAGGCAGATACGCAGTATTTT. Protein sequence: CASSSTGTPEADTQYF. The chain joins TRBV5-1 to TRBJ2-3; maybe TRBD1 (6 bases). CDR3 length: 16 amino acids. Germline CDR1 reads SGHRS; CDR2 reads YFSETQ. V was trimmed by 3 bases and J by 4 bases, leaving 18 bases between them.

The rearrangement links TRBV6-5 to TRBJ2-1, with D perhaps matching TRBD1 (8 bases). CDR3 length equals 13 residues. Germline values: CDR1 MNHEY, CDR2 SVGAGI. V lost 5 bases and J lost 8, with 13 bases in between. CDR3 DNA: TGTGCCAGCAGTCCCACAGGGGGGGATGAGCAGTTCTTC. Encoded protein: CASSPTGGDEQFF.

The chain is built from TRBV5-1 and TRBJ1-5; possibly TRBD1 for D (5 bases). Germline CDR1 and CDR2: SGHRS and YFSETQ. The V and J ends lost 0 bases and 2 bases respectively, with 9 bases between them. There are 15 residues in the CDR3. The CDR3 nucleotides read TGCGCCAGCAGCTTGGCCTCGGGGGGCAATCAGCCCCAGCATTTT. Protein sequence: CASSLASGGNQPQHF. Complete variable domain (other parts from reference TRBV5-1 and TRBJ1-5): KAGVTQTPRYLIKTRGQQVTLSCSPISGHRSVSWYQQTPGQGLQFLFEYFSETQRNKGNFPGRFSGRQFSNSRSEMNVSTLELGDSALYLCASSLASGGNQPQHFGDGTRLSIL.

The chain's CDR3 is CSVVVRGTDTQYF. CDR3 DNA sequence: TGCAGCGTTGTTGTGAGGGGAACAGATACGCAGTATTTT. J is TRBJ2-3 and V is TRBV29-1; D is perhaps TRBD1 or TRBD2 (5 bases each). Germline V gene sequence: CDR1 SQVTM, CDR2 ANQGSEA. V lost 4 bases and J lost 3, with 11 bases in between. The CDR3 extends over 13 amino acids.

This clone was observed a few times. The chain couples TRBV27 to TRBJ1-2; no firm D call. The CDR3 consists of 13 residues. The germline V gene encodes CDR1 MNHEY and CDR2 SMNVEV (reference sequence). Trimming cost V 6 bases and J 8 bases, with 16 bases left between them. Written as DNA, the CDR3 is TGTGCCAGCAGCCCACTTTCTGTAGGGGGCTACACCTTC. It translates to CASSPLSVGGYTF.

V and J are TRBV19 and TRBJ2-5; 7 bases align to TRBD2. The V gene's germline CDR1 is LNHDA and CDR2 SQIVND (reference sequence). The V gene end was trimmed by 5 bases and the J gene end by 7 bases; junction bases not matched to a gene: 10. CDR3 length equals 14 residues. DNA for the CDR3: TGTGCCAGTAGTCTAGGACTAGAGAAGGCGACCCAGTACTTC. It encodes CASSLGLEKATQYF.

This clone has a handful of counts. V usage is TRBV5-1 and J usage is TRBJ2-5, with 8 positions matching TRBD2. V trimming: 3 bases; J trimming: 1 base; junction bases outside the gene matches: 2. This CDR3 is built from 14 residues. Germline CDR1 reads SGHRS; CDR2 reads YFSETQ. The CDR3 region has the DNA TGCGCCAGCAGCTCGGGGACTAGCCAAGAGACCCAGTACTTC. Translating it yields CASSSGTSQETQYF. Drawing the rest from reference TRBV5-1 and TRBJ2-5, the complete variable domain is KAGVTQTPRYLIKTRGQQVTLSCSPISGHRSVSWYQQTPGQGLQFLFEYFSETQRNKGNFPGRFSGRQFSNSRSEMNVSTLELGDSALYLCASSSGTSQETQYFGPGTRLLVL.

The chain employs TRBV29-1 and TRBJ2-1; no clear D gene. The germline gives CDR1 SQVTM, CDR2 ANQGSEA. CDR3 length: 11 amino acids. Trimming removed 0 bases from V and 7 bases from J, with 4 bases in between. The CDR3 bases are TGCAGCGTTGAAGATCTTAATGAGCAGTTCTTC. Residues: CSVEDLNEQFF.